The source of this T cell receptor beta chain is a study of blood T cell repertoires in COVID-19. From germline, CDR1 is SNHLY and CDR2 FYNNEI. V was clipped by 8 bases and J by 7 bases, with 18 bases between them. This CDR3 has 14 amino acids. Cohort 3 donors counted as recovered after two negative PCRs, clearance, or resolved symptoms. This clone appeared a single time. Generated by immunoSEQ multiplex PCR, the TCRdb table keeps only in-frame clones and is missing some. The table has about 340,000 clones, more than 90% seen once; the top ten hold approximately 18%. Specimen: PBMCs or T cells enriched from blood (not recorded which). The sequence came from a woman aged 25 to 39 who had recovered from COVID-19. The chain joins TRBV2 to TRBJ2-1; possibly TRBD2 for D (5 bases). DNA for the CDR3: TGTGCCAGCGGACTCGCGCGGACTGCAAATGAGCAGTTCTTC. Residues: CASGLARTANEQFF.